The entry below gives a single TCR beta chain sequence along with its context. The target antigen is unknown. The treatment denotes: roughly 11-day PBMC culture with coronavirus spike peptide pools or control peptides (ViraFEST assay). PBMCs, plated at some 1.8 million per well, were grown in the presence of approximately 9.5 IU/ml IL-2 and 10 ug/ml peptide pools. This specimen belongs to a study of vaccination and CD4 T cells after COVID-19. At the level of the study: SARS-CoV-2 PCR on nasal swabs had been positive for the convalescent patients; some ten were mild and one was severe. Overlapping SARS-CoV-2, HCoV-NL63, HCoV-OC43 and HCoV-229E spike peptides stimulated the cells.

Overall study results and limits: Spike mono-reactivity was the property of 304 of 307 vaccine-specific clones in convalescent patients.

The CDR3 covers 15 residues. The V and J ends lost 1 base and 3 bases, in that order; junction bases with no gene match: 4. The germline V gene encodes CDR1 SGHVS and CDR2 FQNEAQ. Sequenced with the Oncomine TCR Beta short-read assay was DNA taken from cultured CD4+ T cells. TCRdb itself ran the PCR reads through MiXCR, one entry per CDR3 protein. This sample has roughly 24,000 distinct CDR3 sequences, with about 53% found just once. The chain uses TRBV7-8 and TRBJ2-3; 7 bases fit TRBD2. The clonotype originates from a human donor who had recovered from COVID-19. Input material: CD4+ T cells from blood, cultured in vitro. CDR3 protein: CASSLEWRGTDTQYF. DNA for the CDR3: TGTGCCAGCAGCTTAGAATGGCGGGGGACAGATACGCAGTATTTT.